This entry describes one T cell receptor beta chain. This CDR3 comprises 14 residues. The V and J ends lost 11 bases and 5 bases, in that order; junction bases with no gene match: 14. Germline lookup yields CDR1 LNHDA and CDR2 SQIVND (reference sequence). This sample was included in a study of blood T cell repertoires in COVID-19. Overall study context: Acute and convalescent COVID-19 specimens originated in the United States, Italy and Spain.

The authors' processing: For nucleated cells, counts were estimated from reference gene primer amplification. Sequencing was performed with immunoSEQ multiplex PCR; in TCRdb, only in-frame clones are kept and a portion is missing. The DNA was the basis for D and trimming; V, J and clone size are from that table. The sample holds about 380,000 clones, around 85% seen once. The gene calls are TRBV19 and TRBJ1-2; TRBD1 matches 7 bases. This sequence originates from a woman aged 18-29 years with acute or convalescent COVID-19. Sequenced: peripheral blood. Here the CDR3 DNA reads TGTGCCGGAAGTTCGGGACAGCCGACGTATGGCTACACCTTC. Translated: CAGSSGQPTYGYTF.